This T cell receptor (beta chain) derives from a study of yellow fever vaccine responses in identical twins. Overall study results and limits: The authors reported partly convergent, partly personalized vaccine responses in identical twins.

In the case of this clonotype: The antigen is undetermined.

TCRdb reanalysed the RT-PCR reads using MiXCR and keeps one entry per CDR3 protein. Altogether fewer than 1,000 distinct CDR3 sequences are present, over 80% being singletons, with the ten largest covering under 30%. The CDR3 has 15 residues. The trim removed 5 bases at V and 3 bases at J, leaving 8 bases unmatched. CDR1 and CDR2 from the germline V gene are SGHAT and FQNNGV. The sequence derives from a female donor who received the yellow fever vaccine. This chain connects TRBV11-2 to TRBJ2-3; 7 bases are a match to TRBD1. Specimen: T cells from blood (PBMCs), unsorted or a sorted subset (not recorded which), collected before or after yellow fever vaccination (not recorded which). The CDR3 sequence is CASSPSQGVTDTQYF. The CDR3 nucleotides read TGTGCCAGCAGCCCGTCCCAGGGGGTAACAGATACGCAGTATTTT.